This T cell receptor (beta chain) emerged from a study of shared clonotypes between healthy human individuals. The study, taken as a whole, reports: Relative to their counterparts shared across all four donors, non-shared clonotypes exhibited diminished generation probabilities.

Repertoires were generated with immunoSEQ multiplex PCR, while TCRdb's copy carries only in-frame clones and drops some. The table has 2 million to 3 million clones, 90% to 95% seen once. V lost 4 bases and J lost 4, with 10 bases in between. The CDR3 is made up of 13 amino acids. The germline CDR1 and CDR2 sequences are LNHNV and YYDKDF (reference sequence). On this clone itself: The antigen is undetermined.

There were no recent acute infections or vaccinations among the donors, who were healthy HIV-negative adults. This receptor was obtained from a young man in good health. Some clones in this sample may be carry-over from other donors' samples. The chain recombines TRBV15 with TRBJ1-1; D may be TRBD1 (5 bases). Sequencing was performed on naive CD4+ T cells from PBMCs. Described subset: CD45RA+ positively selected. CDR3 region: CATSKEQGTEAFF. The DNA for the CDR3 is TGTGCCACCAGCAAGGAGCAGGGCACTGAAGCTTTCTTT.